The 26 T cell receptor beta chains listed next were all sequenced from one sample in a study of blood T cell repertoires in COVID-19. Assay: immunoSEQ multiplex PCR; the TCRdb copy retains only in-frame clones and omits some. In the table there are about 260,000 clones, 83% of which are singletons. Specimen: peripheral blood. These receptors all stem from a woman between 45 and 65 years old who had recovered from COVID-19.

This clone was observed a few times. This chain uses TRBV27 with TRBJ1-5; D possibly corresponds to TRBD1 (5 bases). The CDR3 extends over 16 amino acids. Trimming cost V 6 bases and J 4 bases, with 19 bases left between them. Germline lookup yields CDR1 MNHEY and CDR2 SMNVEV (reference sequence). Here the CDR3 reads CASRLSGGGDNQPQHF. The CDR3 nucleotides read TGTGCCAGCAGGCTCTCGGGGGGAGGGGATAATCAGCCCCAGCATTTT.

The V gene is TRBV25-1, the J gene TRBJ1-2; D might be TRBD1 (5 bases). V lost 1 base and J lost 12, with 18 bases in between. Germline values: CDR1 MGHDK, CDR2 SYGVNS. The CDR3 is made up of 14 amino acids. CDR3 residues: CASSEWNARAGHTF. CDR3 sequence (DNA): TGTGCCAGCAGTGAATGGAACGCCCGGGCGGGACACACCTTC.

This chain joins TRBV12-3 or TRBV12-4 and TRBJ1-2, with no clear D. The CDR3 is 11 residues long. V was shortened by 8 bases and J by 8 bases, with 12 bases between the two germline ends. The CDR3 loop reads CASSDGGGYTF. As DNA, the CDR3 is TGTGCCAGCTCGGATGGCGGGGGCTACACCTTC.

The V call is TRBV6-5, the J call TRBJ2-1, with D perhaps matching TRBD1 (6 bases). The V end lost 6 bases, the J end lost 12 bases, and 15 bases lay between the germline ends. Per the germline V gene, CDR1 is MNHEY and CDR2 is SVGAGI. This CDR3 is 12 amino acids long. DNA of the CDR3: TGTGCCAGCAGCGCCGAAGGACAGTTGCAGTTCTTC. The encoded protein is CASSAEGQLQFF.

The chain recombines TRBV6-1 with TRBJ1-5; the D is unclear. The CDR3 contains 13 residues. V was trimmed by 3 bases and J by 3 bases, leaving 6 bases between them. Germline V gene lookup returns CDR1 MNHNS and CDR2 SASEGT. CDR3 protein: CASSDGLNQPQHF. For the CDR3, the DNA is TGTGCCAGCAGTGATGGGCTCAATCAGCCCCAGCATTTT.

The CDR3 sequence: CASSYTENQPQHF. The DNA of the CDR3 is TGTGCCAGCAGTTACACGGAGAATCAGCCCCAGCATTTT. V is TRBV6-2 or TRBV6-3 and J is TRBJ1-5, with unresolved D. Germline loops: CDR1 MNHEY, CDR2 SVGEGT. V was clipped by 2 bases and J by 4 bases, with 6 bases between them. This CDR3 spans 13 amino acids.

V is TRBV7-2 and J is TRBJ2-6; 7 positions agree with TRBD1. From germline, CDR1 is SGHTA and CDR2 FQGNSA. Germline trimming cut 2 bases from V and 0 bases from J; bases unmatched to any gene: 7. The CDR3 consists of 18 residues. Here the CDR3 DNA reads TGTGCCAGCAGCTTACTCGGGACAGCCCTCTCTGGGGCCAACGTCCTGACTTTC. It yields the protein CASSLLGTALSGANVLTF.

This clone came up once. The V and J genes are TRBV19 and TRBJ1-5; 9 bases agree with TRBD1. Germline values: CDR1 LNHDA, CDR2 SQIVND (reference sequence). This CDR3 contains 14 residues. J gave up 0 bases and V 11 bases, and 5 bases lay outside the gene matches. The CDR3, as DNA: TGTGCCGGCCGGACAGGGGATAGCAATCAGCCCCAGCATTTT. Its translation: CAGRTGDSNQPQHF.

This chain links TRBV6-5 with TRBJ1-4; possible D gene TRBD1, 5 bases. There are 14 residues in the CDR3. Germline lookup yields CDR1 MNHEY and CDR2 SVGAGI. V lost 6 bases, J lost 0 bases, and 8 bases lay in between. Written as DNA, the CDR3 is TGTGCCAGCAGGGGGCCTACAACTAATGAAAAACTGTTTTTT. Translation: CASRGPTTNEKLFF.

The rearrangement uses TRBV7-2 and TRBJ1-5, with a tentative D call TRBD1 (5 bases). V dropped 5 bases and J dropped 2 bases, with 13 bases sitting between them. The CDR3 runs 15 residues. The germline CDR1 and CDR2 sequences are SGHTA and FQGNSA. The CDR3 DNA follows: TGTGCCAGCAGCGCCCCAGGGAACCGCAATCAGCCCCAGCATTTT. This translates into CASSAPGNRNQPQHF. The variable domain in full, with the rest retrieved from reference TRBV7-2 and TRBJ1-5, is GAGVSQSPSNKVTEKGKDVELRCDPISGHTALYWYRQSLGQGLEFLIYFQGNSAPDKSGLPSDRFSAERTGGSVSTLTIQRTQQEDSAVYLCASSAPGNRNQPQHFGDGTRLSIL.

V and J are TRBV11-2 and TRBJ2-7; 9 bases match TRBD1. V shed 2 bases, J shed 5 bases, and the junction held 7 bases outside the gene matches. Germline V gives CDR1 SGHAT, CDR2 FQNNGV. The CDR3 extends over 15 amino acids. The CDR3 protein is CASSLSPRTGDEQYF. CDR3 bases: TGTGCCAGCAGCTTATCCCCAAGGACAGGGGACGAGCAGTACTTC.

V usage is TRBV5-1 and J usage is TRBJ2-7, with 12 positions matching TRBD1. V was pared by 4 bases and J by 7 bases, with 12 bases of the junction left unmatched. Germline V lookup: CDR1 SGHRS, CDR2 YFSETQ. The CDR3 is 16 residues long. Here the CDR3 reads CASSMVPGTGGEEQYF. The CDR3 DNA reads TGCGCCAGCAGCATGGTTCCCGGGACAGGGGGCGAAGAGCAGTACTTC. Looking up the rest from reference TRBV5-1 and TRBJ2-7 gives the full variable domain: KAGVTQTPRYLIKTRGQQVTLSCSPISGHRSVSWYQQTPGQGLQFLFEYFSETQRNKGNFPGRFSGRQFSNSRSEMNVSTLELGDSALYLCASSMVPGTGGEEQYFGPGTRLTVT.

The chain links TRBV5-6 to TRBJ2-2; 10 nucleotides align to TRBD2. The ends lost 1 base at V and 6 bases at J; junction bases unmatched: 6. CDR3 length: 16 residues. Germline V lookup: CDR1 SGHDT, CDR2 YYEEEE. DNA for the CDR3: TGTGCCAGCAGCTTGTCAGGCCTAGCGGGAGCCGGGGAGCTGTTTTTT. It encodes CASSLSGLAGAGELFF. The variable domain in full, completed from reference TRBV5-6 and TRBJ2-2, reads DAGVTQSPTHLIKTRGQQVTLRCSPKSGHDTVSWYQQALGQGPQFIFQYYEEEERQRGNFPDRFSGHQFPNYSSELNVNALLLGDSALYLCASSLSGLAGAGELFFGEGSRLTVL.

This chain joins TRBV28 and TRBJ2-2, with D unclear. The CDR3 is 13 amino acids. CDR1 is MDHEN and CDR2 is SYDVKM in the germline V gene. Trimming removed 7 bases at V and 6 bases at J, with 12 bases between. The CDR3: CASKLGAPGELFF. The CDR3 DNA is TGTGCCAGCAAGCTAGGTGCGCCCGGGGAGCTGTTTTTT.

V and J are TRBV6-1 and TRBJ1-3; D may be TRBD1 (5 bases). The germline V gene encodes CDR1 MNHNS and CDR2 SASEGT. The CDR3 covers 16 residues. V was shortened by 4 bases and J by 1 base, with 14 bases between the two germline ends. CDR3 amino acids: CASSVTGPKSGNTIYF. In nucleotides, the CDR3 is TGTGCCAGCAGTGTAACAGGACCCAAATCTGGAAACACCATATATTTT.

This rearrangement joins TRBV6-1 to TRBJ2-5; 10 bases fit TRBD1. The germline V gene has CDR1 MNHNS and CDR2 SASEGT. The CDR3 spans 15 residues. Trimming removed 3 bases from V and 8 bases from J; junction bases left unmatched: 9. The CDR3 spells CASSESPGTGETQYF. In DNA form, the CDR3 reads TGTGCCAGCAGTGAGTCCCCCGGGACAGGGGAAACCCAGTACTTC.

J is TRBJ1-1 and V is TRBV11-2; 10 bases are a match to TRBD1. V was clipped by 6 bases and J by 4 bases; unmatched bases: 2. Looked up from germline, CDR1 is SGHAT and CDR2 is FQNNGV. The CDR3 totals 13 residues. CDR3 DNA sequence: TGTGCCAGCAGTCGACAGGGGGCCACTGAAGCTTTCTTT. Translation: CASSRQGATEAFF. Variable domain in full (rest from reference TRBV11-2 and TRBJ1-1): EAGVAQSPRYKIIEKRQSVAFWCNPISGHATLYWYQQILGQGPKLLIQFQNNGVVDDSQLPKDRFSAERLKGVDSTLKIQPAKLEDSAVYLCASSRQGATEAFFGQGTRLTVV.

The J gene is TRBJ1-4, the V gene TRBV28; maybe TRBD1 (5 bases). The CDR3 has 15 residues. Germline CDR1 is MDHEN and CDR2 is SYDVKM. V was clipped by 1 base and J by 8 bases, with 14 bases between them. The chain's CDR3 is CASSLSAGRREKLFF. The CDR3 DNA follows: TGTGCCAGCAGTTTATCGGCAGGGAGGCGGGAAAAACTGTTTTTT.

The chain is built from TRBV9 and TRBJ2-6; D is perhaps TRBD1 (6 bases). There are 17 residues in the CDR3. Trimming left V 0 bases short and J 4 bases short, with 14 bases between. Per germline, CDR1 SGDLS and CDR2 YYNGEE. The chain's CDR3 is CASSVEGRGSGANVLTF. The CDR3 nucleotides read TGTGCCAGCAGCGTAGAGGGCAGGGGATCCGGGGCCAACGTCCTGACTTTC.

There are a few counts of this clone. The CDR3 DNA follows: TGTGCCAGCAGTTACGGAGGAAACAGACAAGAGACCCAGTACTTC. Translation: CASSYGGNRQETQYF. The J gene is TRBJ2-5, the V gene TRBV6-2 or TRBV6-3; possible D gene TRBD2, 5 bases. Germline CDR1 MNHEY, CDR2 SVGEGT. V lost 2 bases and J lost 2, with 12 bases in between. CDR3 length: 15 amino acids.

The genes are TRBV19 and TRBJ1-2; perhaps TRBD1 as D (6 bases). CDR1 is LNHDA and CDR2 is SQIVND in the germline V gene (reference sequence). Trimming stripped 5 bases from V and 6 bases from J, with 19 bases between. The CDR3 loop spans 15 amino acids. In DNA, the CDR3 is TGTGCCAGTAGTTATGGCTCAGGGGTCGGGGATGGCTACACCTTC. Translation gives CASSYGSGVGDGYTF. The whole variable domain, remainder taken from reference TRBV19 and TRBJ1-2, is DGGITQSPKYLFRKEGQNVTLSCEQNLNHDAMYWYRQDPGQGLRLIYYSQIVNDFQKGDIAEGYSVSREKKESFPLTVTSAQKNPTAFYLCASSYGSGVGDGYTFGSGTRLTVV.

The chain combines TRBV5-6 with TRBJ2-3, with a tentative D call TRBD1 (6 bases). The germline CDR1 and CDR2 sequences are SGHDT and YYEEEE. V was trimmed by 4 bases and J by 2 bases, leaving 14 bases between them. The CDR3 runs 15 residues. The CDR3 region has the DNA TGTGCCAGCAGCAGTCCGGGACAAGTCACAGATACGCAGTATTTT. Translated: CASSSPGQVTDTQYF.

This clone was picked up a small number of times. J is TRBJ1-2 and V is TRBV6-5; D unresolved. The CDR3 sequence is 14 residues long. Germline V CDR1 and CDR2: MNHEY, SVGAGI. V dropped 8 bases and J dropped 8 bases, with 21 bases sitting between them. DNA for the CDR3: TGTGCCAGCTCCTTTACTCCGGAGGCGGGCGGCTACACCTTC. This codes for CASSFTPEAGGYTF.

This clone was recorded once. The chain joins TRBV11-2 to TRBJ1-1, with 7 bases matching TRBD1. V was pared by 6 bases and J by 2 bases, with 6 bases of the junction left unmatched. This CDR3 region has 14 residues. Germline V CDR1 and CDR2: SGHAT, FQNNGV. As DNA, the CDR3 is TGTGCCAGCAGATCGACAGGGACAAACACTGAAGCTTTCTTT. It yields the protein CASRSTGTNTEAFF.

This rearrangement joins TRBV19 to TRBJ2-2; TRBD2 matches at 12 bases. In germline, CDR1 is LNHDA, CDR2 SQIVND (reference sequence). CDR3 length: 17 amino acids. V was clipped by 6 bases and J by 7 bases; unmatched bases: 12. The DNA of the CDR3 is TGTGCCAGTAGCCCGGTGGGAGGGACTAGCGGGTTCGGGGAGCTGTTTTTT. Protein: CASSPVGGTSGFGELFF. Looking up the rest from reference TRBV19 and TRBJ2-2 gives the full variable domain: DGGITQSPKYLFRKEGQNVTLSCEQNLNHDAMYWYRQDPGQGLRLIYYSQIVNDFQKGDIAEGYSVSREKKESFPLTVTSAQKNPTAFYLCASSPVGGTSGFGELFFGEGSRLTVL.

The chain joins TRBV2 to TRBJ1-2; D unclear. Trimming cost V 0 bases and J 8 bases, with 10 bases left between them. The CDR3 has 13 residues. CDR1 is SNHLY and CDR2 is FYNNEI in the germline V gene. The DNA for the CDR3 is TGTGCCAGCAGTGAAGCGCGGGGAAGGGGCTACACCTTC. This translates into CASSEARGRGYTF.